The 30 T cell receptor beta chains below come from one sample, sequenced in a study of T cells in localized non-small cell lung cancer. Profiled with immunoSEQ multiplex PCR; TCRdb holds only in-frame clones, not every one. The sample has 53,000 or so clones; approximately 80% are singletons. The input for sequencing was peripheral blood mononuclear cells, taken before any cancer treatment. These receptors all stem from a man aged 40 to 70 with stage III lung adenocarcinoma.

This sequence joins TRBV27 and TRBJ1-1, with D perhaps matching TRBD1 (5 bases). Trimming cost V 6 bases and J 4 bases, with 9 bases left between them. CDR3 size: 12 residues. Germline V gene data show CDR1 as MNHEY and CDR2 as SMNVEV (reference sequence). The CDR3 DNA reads TGTGCCAGCAGCGGGGGGATCACTGAAGCTTTCTTT. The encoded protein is CASSGGITEAFF.

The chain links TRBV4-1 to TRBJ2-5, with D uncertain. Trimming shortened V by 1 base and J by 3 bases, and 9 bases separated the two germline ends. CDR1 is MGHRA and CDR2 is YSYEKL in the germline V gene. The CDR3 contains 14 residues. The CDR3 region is CASSQGRQEETQYF. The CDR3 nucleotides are TGCGCCAGCAGCCAAGGAAGGCAAGAAGAGACCCAGTACTTC.

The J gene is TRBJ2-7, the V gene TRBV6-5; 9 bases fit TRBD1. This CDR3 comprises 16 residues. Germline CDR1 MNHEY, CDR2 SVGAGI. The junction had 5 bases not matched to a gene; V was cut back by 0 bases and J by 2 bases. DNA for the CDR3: TGTGCCAGCAGTTACTCGGGGACAGGGATGACCTACGAGCAGTACTTC. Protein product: CASSYSGTGMTYEQYF.

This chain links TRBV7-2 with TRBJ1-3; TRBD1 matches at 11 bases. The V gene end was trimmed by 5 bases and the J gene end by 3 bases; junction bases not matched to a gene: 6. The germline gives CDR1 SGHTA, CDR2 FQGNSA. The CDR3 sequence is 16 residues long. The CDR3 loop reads CASSPGQGAGGNTIYF. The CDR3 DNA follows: TGTGCCAGCAGCCCAGGACAGGGGGCGGGTGGAAACACCATATATTTT.

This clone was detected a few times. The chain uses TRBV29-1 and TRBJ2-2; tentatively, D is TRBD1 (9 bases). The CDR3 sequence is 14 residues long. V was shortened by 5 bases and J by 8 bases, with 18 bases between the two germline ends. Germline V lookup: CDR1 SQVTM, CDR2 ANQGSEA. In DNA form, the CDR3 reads TGCAGCGTTAGGGTTAGCGGGACAGGGGGGGAGCTGTTTTTT. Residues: CSVRVSGTGGELFF.

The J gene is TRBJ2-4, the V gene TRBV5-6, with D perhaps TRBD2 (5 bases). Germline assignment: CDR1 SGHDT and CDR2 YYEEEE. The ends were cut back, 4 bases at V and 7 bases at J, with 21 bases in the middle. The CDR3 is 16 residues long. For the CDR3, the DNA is TGTGCCAGCAGCCAACTCCCTTGGGTAGGCGGGAACATTCAGTACTTC. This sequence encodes CASSQLPWVGGNIQYF. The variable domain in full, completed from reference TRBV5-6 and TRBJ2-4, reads DAGVTQSPTHLIKTRGQQVTLRCSPKSGHDTVSWYQQALGQGPQFIFQYYEEEERQRGNFPDRFSGHQFPNYSSELNVNALLLGDSALYLCASSQLPWVGGNIQYFGAGTRLSVL.

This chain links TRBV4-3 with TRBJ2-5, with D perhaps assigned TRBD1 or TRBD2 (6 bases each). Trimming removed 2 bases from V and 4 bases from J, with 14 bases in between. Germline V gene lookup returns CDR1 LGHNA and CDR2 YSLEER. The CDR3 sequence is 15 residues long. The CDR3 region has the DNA TGCGCCAGCAGCCAAAACCTGGGGGGCCCAGAGACCCAGTACTTC. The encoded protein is CASSQNLGGPETQYF.

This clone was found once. The CDR3 sequence is CASSSPAGRGTQYF. The DNA of the CDR3 is TGTGCCAGCAGCTCACCGGCCGGACGGGGGACCCAGTACTTC. The V call is TRBV13, the J call TRBJ2-5; TRBD2 is a possible D gene (5 bases). V lost 4 bases and J lost 7, with 16 bases in between. The germline CDR1 and CDR2 sequences are PRHDT and FYEKMQ (reference sequence). There are 14 residues in the CDR3.

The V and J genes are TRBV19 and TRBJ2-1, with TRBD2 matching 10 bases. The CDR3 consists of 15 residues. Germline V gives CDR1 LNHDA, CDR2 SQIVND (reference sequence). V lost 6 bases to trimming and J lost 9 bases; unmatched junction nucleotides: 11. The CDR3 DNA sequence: TGTGCCAGTAGGATGAGGCTAGCGGGGGACAGTGAGCAGTTCTTC. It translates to CASRMRLAGDSEQFF.

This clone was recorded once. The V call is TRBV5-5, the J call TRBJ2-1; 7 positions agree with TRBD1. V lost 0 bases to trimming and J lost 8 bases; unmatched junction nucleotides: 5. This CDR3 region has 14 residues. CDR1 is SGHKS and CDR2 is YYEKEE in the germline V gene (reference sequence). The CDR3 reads CASSLEQGTDEQFF. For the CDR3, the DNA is TGTGCCAGCAGCTTGGAACAGGGGACCGATGAGCAGTTCTTC.

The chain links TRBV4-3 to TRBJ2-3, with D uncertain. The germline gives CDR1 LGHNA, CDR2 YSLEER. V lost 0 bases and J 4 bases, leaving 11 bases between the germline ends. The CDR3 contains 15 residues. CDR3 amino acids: CASSQEGASADTQYF. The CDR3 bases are TGCGCCAGCAGCCAAGAGGGTGCCTCTGCAGATACGCAGTATTTT.

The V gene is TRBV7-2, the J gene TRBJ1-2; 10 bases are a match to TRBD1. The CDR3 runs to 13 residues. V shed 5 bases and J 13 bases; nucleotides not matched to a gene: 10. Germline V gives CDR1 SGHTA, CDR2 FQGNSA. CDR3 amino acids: CASSTTWDRGSTF. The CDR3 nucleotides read TGTGCCAGCAGCACTACCTGGGACAGGGGAAGCACCTTC.

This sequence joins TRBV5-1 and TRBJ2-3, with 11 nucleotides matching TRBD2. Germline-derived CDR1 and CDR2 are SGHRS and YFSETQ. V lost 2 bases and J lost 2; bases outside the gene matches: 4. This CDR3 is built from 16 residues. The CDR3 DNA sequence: TGCGCCAGCAGCTTTACTAGCGGGAGCATCACAGATACGCAGTATTTT. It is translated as CASSFTSGSITDTQYF.

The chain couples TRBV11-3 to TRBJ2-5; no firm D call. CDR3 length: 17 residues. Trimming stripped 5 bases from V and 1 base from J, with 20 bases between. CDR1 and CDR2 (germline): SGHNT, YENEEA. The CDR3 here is CASSLSIGISLQETQYF. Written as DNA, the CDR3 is TGTGCCAGCAGCCTTTCTATCGGCATAAGCCTCCAAGAGACCCAGTACTTC. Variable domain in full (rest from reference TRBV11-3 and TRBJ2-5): EAGVVQSPRYKIIEKKQPVAFWCNPISGHNTLYWYLQNLGQGPELLIRYENEEAVDDSQLPKDRFSAERLKGVDSTLKIQPAELGDSAVYLCASSLSIGISLQETQYFGPGTRLLVL.

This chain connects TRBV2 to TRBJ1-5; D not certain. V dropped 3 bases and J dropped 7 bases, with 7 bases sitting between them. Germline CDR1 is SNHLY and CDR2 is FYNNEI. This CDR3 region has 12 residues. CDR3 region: CASSDVDQPQHF. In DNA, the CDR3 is TGTGCCAGCAGTGACGTGGACCAGCCCCAGCATTTT.

As DNA, the CDR3 is TGCGCCAGCAGCCTCCAGGGGGCTGACACTGAAGCTTTCTTT. It specifies CASSLQGADTEAFF. This chain links TRBV4-3 with TRBJ1-1; 8 bases fit TRBD1. The CDR3 length is 14 residues. J lost 3 bases, V lost 4 bases, and 4 bases had no gene match. Germline V gives CDR1 LGHNA, CDR2 YSLEER.

CDR3 sequence reads: CASSLAGEYNEQFF. In DNA form, the CDR3 reads TGTGCCAGCAGCTTAGCTGGGGAGTACAATGAGCAGTTCTTC. The chain employs TRBV7-6 and TRBJ2-1; D might be TRBD2 (5 bases). Between the trimmed V and J ends, which lost 0 bases and 4 bases, there was a span of 7 bases. CDR3 size: 14 residues. CDR1 and CDR2 (germline): SGHVS, FNYEAQ.

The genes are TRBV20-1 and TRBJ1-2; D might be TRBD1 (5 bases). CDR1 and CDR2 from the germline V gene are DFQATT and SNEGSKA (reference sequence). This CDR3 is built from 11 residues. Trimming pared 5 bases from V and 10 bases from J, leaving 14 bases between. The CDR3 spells CSAGGAYDYTF. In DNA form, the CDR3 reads TGCAGTGCTGGAGGGGCATACGACTACACCTTC.

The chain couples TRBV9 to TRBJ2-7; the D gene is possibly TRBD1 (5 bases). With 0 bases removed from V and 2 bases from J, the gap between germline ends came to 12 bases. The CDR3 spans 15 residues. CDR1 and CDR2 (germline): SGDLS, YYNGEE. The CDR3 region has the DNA TGTGCCAGCAGCGTAGGGGCGGACACCGCCTACGAGCAGTACTTC. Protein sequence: CASSVGADTAYEQYF.

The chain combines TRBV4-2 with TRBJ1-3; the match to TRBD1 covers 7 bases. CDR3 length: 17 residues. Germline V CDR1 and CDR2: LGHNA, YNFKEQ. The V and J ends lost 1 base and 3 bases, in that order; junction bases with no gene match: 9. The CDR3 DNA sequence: TGTGCCAGCAGCCAAGGGGGGAAGGGGGCGTATGGAAACACCATATATTTT. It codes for CASSQGGKGAYGNTIYF.

This chain's CDR3 is CASSQEIQGPNYGYTF. CDR3 nucleotides: TGTGCCAGCAGCCAAGAGATACAGGGACCCAACTATGGCTACACCTTC. The chain joins TRBV4-2 to TRBJ1-2, with D perhaps matching TRBD1 (6 bases). The germline V gene encodes CDR1 LGHNA and CDR2 YNFKEQ. The V end was cut by 0 bases, the J end by 2 bases, with 13 bases between. CDR3 length equals 16 residues.

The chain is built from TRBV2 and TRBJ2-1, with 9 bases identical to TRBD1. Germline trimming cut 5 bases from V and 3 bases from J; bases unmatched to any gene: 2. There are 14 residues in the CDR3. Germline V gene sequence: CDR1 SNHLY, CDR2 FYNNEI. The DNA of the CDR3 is TGTGCCAGCAGTACGGGACAGGGCTACAATGAGCAGTTCTTC. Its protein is CASSTGQGYNEQFF. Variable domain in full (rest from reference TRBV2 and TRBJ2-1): EPEVTQTPSHQVTQMGQEVILRCVPISNHLYFYWYRQILGQKVEFLVSFYNNEISEKSEIFDDQFSVERPDGSNFTLKIRSTKLEDSAMYFCASSTGQGYNEQFFGPGTRLTVL.

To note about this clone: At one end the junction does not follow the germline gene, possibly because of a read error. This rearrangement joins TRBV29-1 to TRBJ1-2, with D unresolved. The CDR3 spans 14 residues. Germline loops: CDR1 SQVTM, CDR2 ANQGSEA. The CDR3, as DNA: TGCAGCGTTGAAGGTTCCACAGCCTCAACCTTTGTCGCCTTC. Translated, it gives CSVEGSTASTFVAF.

CDR3 coding DNA: TGTGCCAGCTCACCGAACGAAAGGGGTGATACGCAGTATTTT. Its protein product is CASSPNERGDTQYF. The chain uses TRBV18 and TRBJ2-3; D possibly corresponds to TRBD1 (5 bases). The ends were cut back, 3 bases at V and 6 bases at J, with 13 bases in the middle. The length of the CDR3 is 14 residues. Germline CDR1 is KGHSH and CDR2 is LQKENI.

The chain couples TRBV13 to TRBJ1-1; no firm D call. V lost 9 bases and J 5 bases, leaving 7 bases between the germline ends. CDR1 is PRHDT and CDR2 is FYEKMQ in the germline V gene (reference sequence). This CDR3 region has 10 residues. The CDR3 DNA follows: TGTGCCAGGGTATGGACTGAAGCTTTCTTT. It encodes CARVWTEAFF.

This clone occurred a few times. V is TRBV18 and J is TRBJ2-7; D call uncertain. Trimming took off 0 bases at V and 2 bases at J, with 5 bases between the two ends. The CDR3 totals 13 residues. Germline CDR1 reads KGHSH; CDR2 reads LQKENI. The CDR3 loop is CASSPPNTYEQYF. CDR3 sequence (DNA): TGTGCCAGCTCACCACCGAATACCTACGAGCAGTACTTC. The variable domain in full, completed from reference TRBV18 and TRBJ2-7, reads NAGVMQNPRHLVRRRGQEARLRCSPMKGHSHVYWYRQLPEEGLKFMVYLQKENIIDESGMPKERFSAEFPKEGPSILRIQQVVRGDSAAYFCASSPPNTYEQYFGPGTRLTVT.

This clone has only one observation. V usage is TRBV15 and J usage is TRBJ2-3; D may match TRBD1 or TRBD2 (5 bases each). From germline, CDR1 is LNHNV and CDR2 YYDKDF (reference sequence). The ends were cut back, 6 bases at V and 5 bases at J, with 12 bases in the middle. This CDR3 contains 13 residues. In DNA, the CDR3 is TGTGCCACCAGTAAGAGTGGGGGAGATACGCAGTATTTT. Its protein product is CATSKSGGDTQYF.

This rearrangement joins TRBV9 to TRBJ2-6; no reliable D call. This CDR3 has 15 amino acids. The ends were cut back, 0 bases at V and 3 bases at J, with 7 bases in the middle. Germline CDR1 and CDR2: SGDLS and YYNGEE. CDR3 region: CASSVGRLGANVLTF. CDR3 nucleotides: TGTGCCAGCAGCGTAGGCCGACTTGGGGCCAACGTCCTGACTTTC. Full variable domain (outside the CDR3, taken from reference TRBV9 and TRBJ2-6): DSGVTQTPKHLITATGQRVTLRCSPRSGDLSVYWYQQSLDQGLQFLIQYYNGEERAKGNILERFSAQQFPDLHSELNLSSLELGDSALYFCASSVGRLGANVLTFGAGSRLTVL.

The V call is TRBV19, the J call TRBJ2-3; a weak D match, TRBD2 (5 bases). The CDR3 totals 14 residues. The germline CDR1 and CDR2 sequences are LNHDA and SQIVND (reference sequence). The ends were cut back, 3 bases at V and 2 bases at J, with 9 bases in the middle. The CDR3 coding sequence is TGTGCCAGTAGTATCTCCCGGGACACAGATACGCAGTATTTT. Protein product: CASSISRDTDTQYF.

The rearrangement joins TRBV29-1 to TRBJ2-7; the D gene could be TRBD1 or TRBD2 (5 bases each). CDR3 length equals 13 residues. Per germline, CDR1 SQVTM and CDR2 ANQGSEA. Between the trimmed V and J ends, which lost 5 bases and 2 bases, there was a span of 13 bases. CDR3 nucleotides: TGCAGCGTTAAAAGGGACGTCACCTACGAGCAGTACTTC. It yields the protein CSVKRDVTYEQYF.